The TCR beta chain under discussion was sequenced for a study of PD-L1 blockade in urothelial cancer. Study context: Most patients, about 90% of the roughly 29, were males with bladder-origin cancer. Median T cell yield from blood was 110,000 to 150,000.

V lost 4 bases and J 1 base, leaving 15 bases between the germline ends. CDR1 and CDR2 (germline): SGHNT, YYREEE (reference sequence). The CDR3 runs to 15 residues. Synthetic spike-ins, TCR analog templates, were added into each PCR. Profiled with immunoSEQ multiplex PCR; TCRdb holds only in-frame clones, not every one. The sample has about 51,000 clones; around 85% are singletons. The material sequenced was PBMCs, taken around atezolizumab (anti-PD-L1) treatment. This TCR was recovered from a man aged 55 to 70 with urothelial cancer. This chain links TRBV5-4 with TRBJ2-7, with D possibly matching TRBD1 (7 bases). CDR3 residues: CASSRRAGGSYEQYF. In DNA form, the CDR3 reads TGTGCCAGCAGCCGCCGGGCAGGGGGGTCCTACGAGCAGTACTTC.